The source of this TCR beta chain is a study of T cell repertoires in cytomegalovirus infection. Turning to the study itself: Carrying CMV and the relevant HLA type showed in public TCR beta signatures.

J was trimmed by 1 base and V by 1 base; bases with no gene match: 2. Germline loops: CDR1 DFQATT, CDR2 SNEGSKA (reference sequence). The CDR3 spans 15 residues. Study-wide results and caveats: Cumulative public TCR beta family frequency identified CMV carriers with the relevant HLA. It was HLA-C-restricted CMV-specific TCR beta clonotypes that dominated the response ex vivo.

This clonotype was recorded a few times. What it recognizes is unknown. Via MiXCR, TCRdb re-called the reads, giving one row per CDR3 protein. The table has about 320,000 distinct CDR3 sequences, 9% to 9.5% seen once. This clonotype was sampled from a human donor in good health (CMV status not recorded). Some clones in this sample may be carry-over from other donors' samples. Specimen: PBMCs. The chain employs TRBV20-1 and TRBJ2-2; 8 bases are a match to TRBD2. This chain's CDR3 is CSARVAGRNTGELFF. The CDR3, as DNA: TGCAGTGCTAGAGTAGCGGGGAGGAACACCGGGGAGCTGTTTTTT.